The 20 T cell receptor beta chains presented below share a single source sample, sequenced in a study of cytomegalovirus exposure and HLA in healthy donors. PCR primers comprised 60 Vbeta and 13 Jbeta primers. TCRdb's copy holds only in-frame clones and misses some; the assay was immunoSEQ multiplex PCR. The sample holds about 59,000 clones. Specimen: PBMCs. The receptors were sampled from a man aged 25-45 years in good health and CMV-seropositive.

This chain links TRBV18 with TRBJ2-3; 8 nucleotides agree with TRBD1. This CDR3 has 18 residues. Germline loops: CDR1 KGHSH, CDR2 LQKENI. The V and J ends lost 3 bases and 2 bases, in that order; junction bases with no gene match: 13. DNA of the CDR3: TGTGCCAGCTCACCTAATTTCCCCGGACAGGGAGACACAGATACGCAGTATTTT. Translated: CASSPNFPGQGDTDTQYF.

On this clone: Within the sample, other DNA sequences also encode this same CDR3. V usage is TRBV13 and J usage is TRBJ1-6; TRBD1 might be the D (6 bases). V gave up 5 bases and J gave up 3 bases, with 11 bases separating them. CDR1 and CDR2 from the germline V gene are PRHDT and FYEKMQ (reference sequence). The CDR3 spans 15 residues. The chain's CDR3 is CASSMGTNYNSPLHF. The CDR3 DNA reads TGTGCCAGCAGCATGGGGACAAACTATAATTCACCCCTCCACTTT.

J is TRBJ2-3 and V is TRBV19; D possibly corresponds to TRBD1 (5 bases). Trimming removed 4 bases at V and 4 bases at J, with 12 bases between. The CDR3 runs 14 residues. CDR1 LNHDA and CDR2 SQIVND come from the germline V gene (reference sequence). Here the CDR3 reads CASSTDRYADTQYF. The CDR3 nucleotides are TGTGCCAGTAGTACCGACAGATACGCAGATACGCAGTATTTT.

The chain has TRBV9 and TRBJ1-3; D is possibly TRBD1 (5 bases). V was clipped by 6 bases and J by 4 bases, with 11 bases between them. Germline V gene lookup returns CDR1 SGDLS and CDR2 YYNGEE. There are 13 residues in the CDR3. DNA for the CDR3: TGTGCCAGCAACCAAGGGGCGGGAAACACCATATATTTT. This sequence encodes CASNQGAGNTIYF.

The chain has TRBV6-5 and TRBJ2-7; the match to TRBD1 covers 10 bases. The CDR3 is made up of 14 amino acids. CDR1 MNHEY and CDR2 SVGAGI come from the germline V gene. Trimming took 6 bases from V and 6 from J; bases not matched to a gene: 8. The chain's CDR3 is CASRADRGIGEQYF. In DNA form, the CDR3 reads TGTGCCAGCAGGGCGGACAGGGGGATTGGCGAGCAGTACTTC.

The chain links TRBV9 to TRBJ2-3, with 12 bases matching TRBD1. CDR1 and CDR2 from the germline V gene are SGDLS and YYNGEE. The CDR3 is 15 residues long. Trimming cost V 4 bases and J 6 bases; bases outside gene matches: 6. As DNA, the CDR3 is TGTGCCAGCAGCCTAGGGACAGGGGGCGTCGATACGCAGTATTTT. It encodes CASSLGTGGVDTQYF.

V usage is TRBV7-9 and J usage is TRBJ2-1, with 12 bases aligning to TRBD2. Trimming removed 1 base from V and 5 bases from J; junction bases left unmatched: 6. Germline assignment: CDR1 SEHNR and CDR2 FQNEAQ (reference sequence). There are 17 residues in the CDR3. CDR3 loop: CASSLVGTSGRNNEQFF. CDR3 nucleotide sequence: TGTGCCAGCAGCTTAGTAGGTACTAGCGGGAGGAACAATGAGCAGTTCTTC.

The rearrangement links TRBV29-1 to TRBJ2-1; 8 bases line up with TRBD1. Germline V CDR1 and CDR2: SQVTM, ANQGSEA. The CDR3 is 13 residues long. V gave up 7 bases and J gave up 3 bases; unmatched junction bases: 5. Written as DNA, the CDR3 is TGCAGCGCCAAGGGACAGGACTACAATGAGCAGTTCTTC. It encodes CSAKGQDYNEQFF.

The chain couples TRBV7-9 to TRBJ2-5; 8 nucleotides agree with TRBD2. The CDR3 extends over 15 amino acids. V was clipped by 2 bases and J by 5 bases; unmatched bases: 7. Germline lookup yields CDR1 SEHNR and CDR2 FQNEAQ (reference sequence). In nucleotides, the CDR3 is TGTGCCAGCAGCTTATCGGTTAGCGGGAATGAGACCCAGTACTTC. It translates to CASSLSVSGNETQYF.

This chain connects TRBV7-3 to TRBJ1-1, with D possibly matching TRBD1 (5 bases). CDR1 and CDR2 from the germline V gene are SGHTA and FQGTGA. This CDR3 has 13 residues. V was trimmed by 2 bases and J by 2 bases, leaving 6 bases between them. CDR3 nucleotide sequence: TGTGCCAGCAGCTTAGGGGCCAACACTGAAGCTTTCTTT. This translates into CASSLGANTEAFF.

J is TRBJ1-6 and V is TRBV28, with 9 nucleotides matching TRBD1. Per germline, CDR1 MDHEN and CDR2 SYDVKM. Trimming took 5 bases from V and 7 from J; bases not matched to a gene: 6. This CDR3 has 15 amino acids. The CDR3 region has the DNA TGTGCCAGCAGTCTAGGGACAGGGCTAAATTCACCCCTCCACTTT. Its translation is CASSLGTGLNSPLHF. Full variable domain (missing parts from reference TRBV28 and TRBJ1-6): DVKVTQSSRYLVKRTGEKVFLECVQDMDHENMFWYRQDPGLGLRLIYFSYDVKMKEKGDIPEGYSVSREKKERFSLILESASTNQTSMYLCASSLGTGLNSPLHFGNGTRLTVT.

This chain joins TRBV27 and TRBJ2-3, with D perhaps TRBD2 (6 bases). The CDR3 is made up of 14 amino acids. The V end was cut by 3 bases, the J end by 7 bases, with 14 bases between. The germline gives CDR1 MNHEY, CDR2 SMNVEV (reference sequence). The CDR3 here is CASSFLGTRNTQYF. CDR3 nucleotides: TGTGCCAGCAGTTTCTTAGGGACTCGGAATACGCAGTATTTT.

This chain joins TRBV7-8 and TRBJ2-5; maybe TRBD2 (5 bases). This CDR3 comprises 14 residues. Germline V lookup: CDR1 SGHVS, CDR2 FQNEAQ. Trimming stripped 5 bases from V and 2 bases from J, with 12 bases between. The CDR3 bases are TGTGCCAGCAGCCGGACTGGTAGACAAGAGACCCAGTACTTC. This sequence encodes CASSRTGRQETQYF.

The genes are TRBV2 and TRBJ1-5; no reliable D call. The CDR3 covers 15 residues. Germline loops: CDR1 SNHLY, CDR2 FYNNEI. Between the trimmed V and J ends, which lost 3 bases and 2 bases, there was a span of 11 bases. In DNA form, the CDR3 reads TGTGCCAGCAGTGATAGACACGAAGGCAATCAGCCCCAGCATTTT. Protein product: CASSDRHEGNQPQHF.

This chain uses TRBV10-3 with TRBJ1-1; D perhaps matches TRBD1 (5 bases). CDR1 and CDR2 (germline): ENHRY, SYGVKD. This CDR3 is 13 amino acids long. V was shortened by 4 bases and J by 1 base, with 7 bases between the two germline ends. CDR3 nucleotides: TGTGCCATCAGTGTGGGGGGGAACACTGAAGCTTTCTTT. It codes for CAISVGGNTEAFF.

The rearrangement joins TRBV25-1 to TRBJ1-2, with D possibly matching TRBD1 (5 bases). CDR3 length equals 14 residues. V lost 3 bases and J lost 4, with 12 bases in between. Germline CDR1 reads MGHDK; CDR2 reads SYGVNS. The CDR3 nucleotides are TGTGCCAGCAGTGACCGCCAGGGCGGCTATGGCTACACCTTC. This encodes CASSDRQGGYGYTF.

The chain carries TRBV5-1 and TRBJ2-3; D unclear. Germline V gives CDR1 SGHRS, CDR2 YFSETQ. This CDR3 has 13 amino acids. V was clipped by 4 bases and J by 3 bases, with 9 bases between them. CDR3 nucleotides: TGCGCCAGCAGCCACGCGGTTACAGATACGCAGTATTTT. Protein: CASSHAVTDTQYF.

Regarding this clone: One end of the junction varies from germline; a read error may be responsible. The chain links TRBV5-1 to TRBJ2-5; 7 nucleotides match TRBD1. The CDR3 consists of 15 residues. The germline V gene encodes CDR1 SGHRS and CDR2 YFSETQ. CDR3 residues: CASTPGTALQENQYF. CDR3 DNA: TGCGCCAGCACACCAGGGACAGCGCTTCAAGAGAACCAGTACTTC.

CDR3 protein: CASSLTGGLAGSGGKLTQYF. Written as DNA, the CDR3 is TGCGCCAGCAGCTTGACCGGCGGACTAGCGGGTTCAGGGGGGAAATTAACGCAGTATTTT. This chain connects TRBV5-1 to TRBJ2-3, with TRBD2 matching 11 bases. V shed 1 base and J 9 bases; nucleotides not matched to a gene: 22. Germline CDR1 SGHRS, CDR2 YFSETQ. The CDR3 has 20 residues.

The chain combines TRBV9 with TRBJ1-1; possibly TRBD1 for D (6 bases). The V gene lost 5 bases and the J gene lost 5 bases, with 16 bases spanning the gap. This CDR3 has 14 residues. Germline CDR1 SGDLS, CDR2 YYNGEE. CDR3 nucleotides: TGTGCCAGCAGTCCCGACAGGTCCGTTACTGAAGCTTTCTTT. This translates into CASSPDRSVTEAFF. The full variable domain, completed using reference TRBV9 and TRBJ1-1, is DSGVTQTPKHLITATGQRVTLRCSPRSGDLSVYWYQQSLDQGLQFLIQYYNGEERAKGNILERFSAQQFPDLHSELNLSSLELGDSALYFCASSPDRSVTEAFFGQGTRLTVV.